This T cell receptor beta chain derives from a study of OX40 agonist ivuxolimab in advanced cancers. About the research overall: Patients received ivuxolimab, an agonistic anti-OX40 (CD134) antibody.

The CDR3 runs 15 residues. CDR1 and CDR2 from the germline V gene are LNHNV and YYDKDF (reference sequence). V gave up 5 bases and J gave up 7 bases; unmatched junction bases: 9. Data came from immunoSEQ multiplex PCR; TCRdb stores just in-frame clones and leaves some out. The table has approximately 13,000 clones, roughly 69% seen once. The rearrangement links TRBV15 to TRBJ2-1; 9 nucleotides line up with TRBD1. This TCR was recovered from an adult with an advanced solid tumor such as melanoma, head and neck, liver or kidney cancer. Sequencing used CD4+ or CD8+ T cells sorted from blood, obtained in a trial of the OX40 agonist ivuxolimab. CDR3 coding DNA: TGTGCCACCAGCGTCTCCGGGACAGGGAGTAATGAGCAGTTCTTC. Translation gives CATSVSGTGSNEQFF.